The 14 T cell receptor beta chains given below trace back to one sample, sequenced in a study of response to subunit inactivated influenza vaccine. TCRdb passed the RT-PCR reads through MiXCR, listing each CDR3 protein once. Of about 700,000 distinct CDR3 sequences in the sample, approximately 15% are singletons; the top ten hold 9.5% to 13%. The sequencing used PBMCs from blood, collected less than 13 days after vaccination. These receptors originate from a man aged 50-60 years who received an inactivated influenza vaccine.

The chain uses TRBV7-9 and TRBJ2-5; TRBD1 aligns across 7 bases. The V gene's germline CDR1 is SEHNR and CDR2 FQNEAQ (reference sequence). With 5 bases clipped from V and 2 bases from J, the junction kept 8 bases outside the gene matches. There are 15 residues in the CDR3. In nucleotides, the CDR3 is TGTGCCAGCAGCCACGCCCCAGGGGGTCAAGAGACCCAGTACTTC. Translation: CASSHAPGGQETQYF.

This clonotype was seen a handful of times. CDR3 protein: CASSPGGQGLEKLFF. CDR3 DNA sequence: TGTGCCAGCAGCCCAGGGGGGCAGGGGTTGGAAAAACTGTTTTTT. The chain combines TRBV7-9 with TRBJ1-4; 7 nucleotides agree with TRBD1. Germline CDR1 and CDR2: SEHNR and FQNEAQ (reference sequence). Trimming at V came to 5 bases and at J to 8 bases, leaving 11 bases not matched to a gene. This CDR3 spans 15 amino acids.

This clonotype came up a few times. This chain connects TRBV20-1 to TRBJ2-7; either TRBD1 or TRBD2 may supply D (5 bases each). CDR1 is DFQATT and CDR2 is SNEGSKA in the germline V gene (reference sequence). The CDR3 is 13 amino acids. Trimming removed 5 bases at V and 2 bases at J, with 13 bases between. CDR3 in amino acids: CSAHEGPTYEQYF. For the CDR3, the DNA is TGCAGTGCTCATGAGGGACCGACCTACGAGCAGTACTTC.

In this sample, this clonotype turned up many times. The V call is TRBV29-1, the J call TRBJ2-5, with 8 bases matching TRBD2. The V gene's germline CDR1 is SQVTM and CDR2 ANQGSEA. The CDR3 has 13 residues. Trimming cost V 7 bases and J 5 bases; bases outside gene matches: 9. CDR3 coding DNA: TGCAGCGCCATTCGGGGGGGCAGTGAGACCCAGTACTTC. Translated: CSAIRGGSETQYF.

The V gene is TRBV6-1, the J gene TRBJ1-5; D uncertain. Germline V gene sequence: CDR1 MNHNS, CDR2 SASEGT. V lost 5 bases and J lost 5, with 10 bases in between. CDR3 length: 13 residues. The CDR3 DNA is TGTGCCAGCAGTCGCTTTGCCGATCAGCCCCAGCATTTT. It codes for CASSRFADQPQHF.

The table lists this clonotype with many counts. CDR3 sequence: CSALGFGGFGAEAFF. In nucleotides, the CDR3 is TGCAGCGCCTTAGGGTTCGGGGGTTTTGGCGCTGAAGCTTTCTTT. The V call is TRBV29-1, the J call TRBJ1-1; a weak D match, TRBD1 (5 bases). The CDR3 consists of 15 residues. Per the germline V gene, CDR1 is SQVTM and CDR2 is ANQGSEA. V was trimmed by 7 bases and J by 6 bases, leaving 24 bases between them. Combining the CDR3 with reference TRBV29-1 and TRBJ1-1 gives the whole variable domain SAVISQKPSRDICQRGTSLTIQCQVDSQVTMMFWYRQQPGQSLTLIATANQGSEATYESGFVIDKFPISRPNLTFSTLTVSNMSPEDSSIYLCSALGFGGFGAEAFFGQGTRLTVV.

V and J are TRBV7-9 and TRBJ2-7; 9 nucleotides match TRBD2. CDR1 and CDR2 (germline): SEHNR, FQNEAQ (reference sequence). V lost 3 bases, J lost 6 bases, and 6 bases stayed unmatched. The CDR3 contains 14 residues. CDR3 protein: CASSFGGRAAEQYF. The CDR3 DNA sequence: TGTGCCAGCAGCTTTGGCGGGAGGGCCGCCGAGCAGTACTTC.

This clonotype occurred a few times. The chain uses TRBV7-8 and TRBJ2-7; TRBD1 matches at 7 bases. The V gene's germline CDR1 is SGHVS and CDR2 FQNEAQ. The length of the CDR3 is 17 residues. The V segment lost 5 bases and the J segment 5 bases; nucleotides outside the gene matches: 18. DNA of the CDR3: TGTGCCAGCAGCGCCCCGCGACAGGGAATCATGAGGAACGAGCAGTACTTC. This translates into CASSAPRQGIMRNEQYF.

Only a few counts were recorded for this clonotype. V usage is TRBV28 and J usage is TRBJ1-2; 11 bases match TRBD1. V shed 3 bases, J shed 8 bases, and the junction held 11 bases outside the gene matches. The CDR3 totals 16 residues. Per the germline V gene, CDR1 is MDHEN and CDR2 is SYDVKM. CDR3 sequence reads: CASSFEKGTGGWGYTF. The CDR3, as DNA: TGTGCCAGCAGTTTCGAGAAGGGGACAGGGGGTTGGGGCTACACCTTC.

This clonotype was recorded a few times. The V and J genes are TRBV11-2 and TRBJ1-4; D is perhaps TRBD1 (5 bases). Trimming removed 3 bases at V and 7 bases at J, with 12 bases between. The CDR3 length is 14 residues. Germline values: CDR1 SGHAT, CDR2 FQNNGV. CDR3 bases: TGTGCCAGCAGCTTGACAGCGGAGGGTGAAAAACTGTTTTTT. This codes for CASSLTAEGEKLFF.

This clonotype was found a few times. V gene TRBV27 combines with J gene TRBJ2-7; 10 bases match TRBD1. The J segment lost 6 bases and the V segment lost 4 bases, leaving 6 bases of the junction unmatched. The CDR3 has 14 residues. Germline V gene lookup returns CDR1 MNHEY and CDR2 SMNVEV (reference sequence). CDR3 in DNA: TGTGCCAGCAGTTGGGAGACAGGGGGCGGCGAGCAGTACTTC. This sequence encodes CASSWETGGGEQYF.

This rearrangement joins TRBV3-1 to TRBJ2-5; D not resolved. Trimming took 2 bases from V and 7 from J, leaving 11 bases between them. The CDR3 consists of 13 residues. Germline V gives CDR1 LGHDT, CDR2 YNNKEL (reference sequence). CDR3: CASSQSGRGTQYF. The CDR3, as DNA: TGTGCCAGCAGCCAATCAGGACGCGGGACCCAGTACTTC.

This clonotype was detected many times. The chain carries TRBV5-5 and TRBJ2-3; 7 bases line up with TRBD2. The CDR3 consists of 16 residues. V lost 4 bases, J lost 0 bases, and 8 bases stayed unmatched. CDR1 and CDR2 (germline): SGHKS, YYEKEE (reference sequence). CDR3 loop: CASSPFAGESTDTQYF. DNA of the CDR3: TGTGCCAGCAGCCCCTTCGCGGGAGAGAGCACAGATACGCAGTATTTT.

This clonotype was seen a handful of times. The CDR3 region is CASRRDRGWASPLHF. CDR3 bases: TGTGCCAGCAGACGTGACAGGGGCTGGGCTTCACCCCTCCACTTT. The chain has TRBV12-3 or TRBV12-4 and TRBJ1-6; 8 nucleotides agree with TRBD1. Trimming took 6 bases from V and 9 from J; bases not matched to a gene: 10. The CDR3 extends over 15 amino acids.